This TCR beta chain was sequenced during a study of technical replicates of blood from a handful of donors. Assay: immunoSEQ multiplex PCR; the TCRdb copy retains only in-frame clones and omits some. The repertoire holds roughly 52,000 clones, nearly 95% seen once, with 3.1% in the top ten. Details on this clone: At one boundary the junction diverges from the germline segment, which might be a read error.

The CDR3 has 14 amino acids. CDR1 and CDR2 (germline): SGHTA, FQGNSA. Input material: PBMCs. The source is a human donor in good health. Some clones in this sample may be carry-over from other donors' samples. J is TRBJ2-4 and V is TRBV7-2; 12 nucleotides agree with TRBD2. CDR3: CASSSGLAGREVRF. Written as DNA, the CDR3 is TGTGCCAGCAGCTCAGGACTAGCGGGGAGGGAAGTTCGCTTC.